This TCR beta chain was identified during a study of blood T cell repertoires in COVID-19. Study background: Whether acute or convalescent, the COVID-19 samples came from the United States, Italy and Spain. From T cells, B-cell-depleted T cells, or PBMCs came the material, which was cDNA or gDNA.

Germline V gene lookup returns CDR1 SGDLS and CDR2 YYNGEE. This CDR3 is 21 amino acids long. Trimming removed 3 bases from V and 12 bases from J; junction bases left unmatched: 27. Original processing notes: Amplification of reference gene primers was used by the study to estimate nucleated cell counts. Clones were read by immunoSEQ multiplex PCR, and TCRdb kept only the in-frame ones, dropping some. V and J calls and clone size are copied from that table; D and trimming were computed from the DNA. This sample yields some 320,000 clones, of which more than 70% are seen a single time; over 6% belongs to the top ten.

This rearrangement joins TRBV9 to TRBJ2-1, with 13 bases identical to TRBD2. The sequence derives from a woman under 40 who had recovered from COVID-19. Sequencing input: peripheral blood. CDR3: CASSAVDGTSGTSFRLGRQFF. CDR3 nucleotide sequence: TGTGCCAGCAGCGCCGTGGATGGGACTAGCGGGACCAGTTTCCGCCTCGGGAGGCAGTTCTTC.